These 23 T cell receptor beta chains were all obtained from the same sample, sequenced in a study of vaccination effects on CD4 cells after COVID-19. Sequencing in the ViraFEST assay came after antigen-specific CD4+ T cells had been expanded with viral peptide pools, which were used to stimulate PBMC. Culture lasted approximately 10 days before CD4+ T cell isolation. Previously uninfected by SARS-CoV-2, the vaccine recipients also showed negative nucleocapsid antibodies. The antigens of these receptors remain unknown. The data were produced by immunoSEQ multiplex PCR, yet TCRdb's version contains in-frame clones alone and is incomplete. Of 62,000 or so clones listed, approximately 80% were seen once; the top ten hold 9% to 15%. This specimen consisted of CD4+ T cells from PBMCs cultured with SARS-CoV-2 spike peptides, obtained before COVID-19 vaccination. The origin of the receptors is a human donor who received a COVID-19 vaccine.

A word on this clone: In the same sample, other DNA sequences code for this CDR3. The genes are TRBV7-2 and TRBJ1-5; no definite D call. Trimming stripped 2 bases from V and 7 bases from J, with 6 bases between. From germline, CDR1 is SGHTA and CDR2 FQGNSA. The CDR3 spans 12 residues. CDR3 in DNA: TGTGCCAGCAGCTTATTAGGGCAGCCCCAGCATTTT. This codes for CASSLLGQPQHF.

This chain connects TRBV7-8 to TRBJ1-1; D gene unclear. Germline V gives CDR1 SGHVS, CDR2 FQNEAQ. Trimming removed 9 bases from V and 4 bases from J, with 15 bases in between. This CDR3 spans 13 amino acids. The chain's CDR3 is CASGRSGITEAFF. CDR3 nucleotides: TGTGCCAGTGGACGCTCGGGTATCACTGAAGCTTTCTTT. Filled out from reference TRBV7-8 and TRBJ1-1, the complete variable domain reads GAGVSQSPRYKVAKRGQDVALRCDPISGHVSLFWYQQALGQGPEFLTYFQNEAQLDKSGLPSDRFFAERPEGSVSTLKIQRTQQEDSAVYLCASGRSGITEAFFGQGTRLTVV.

DNA for the CDR3: TGTGCCAGCAGCTTACACGGGACAGCCGACGGTGTCATTCAGTACTTC. Its protein product is CASSLHGTADGVIQYF. V gene TRBV5-4 combines with J gene TRBJ2-4; 7 positions match TRBD1. Trimming removed 2 bases from V and 9 bases from J; junction bases left unmatched: 14. CDR1 and CDR2 from the germline V gene are SGHNT and YYREEE (reference sequence). CDR3 length: 16 residues.

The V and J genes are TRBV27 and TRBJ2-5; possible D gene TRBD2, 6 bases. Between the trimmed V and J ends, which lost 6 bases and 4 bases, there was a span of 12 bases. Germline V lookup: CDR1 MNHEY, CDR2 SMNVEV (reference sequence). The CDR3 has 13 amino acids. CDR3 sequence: CASSPRGGETQYF. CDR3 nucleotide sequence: TGTGCCAGCAGCCCACGGGGAGGAGAGACCCAGTACTTC.

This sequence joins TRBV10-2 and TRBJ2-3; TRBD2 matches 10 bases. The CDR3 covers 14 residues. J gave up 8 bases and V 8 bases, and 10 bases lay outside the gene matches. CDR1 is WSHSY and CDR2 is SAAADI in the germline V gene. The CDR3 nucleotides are TGCGCCAGCTTGAGGCCCAGCGGGGGGGGTACGCAGTATTTT. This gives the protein CASLRPSGGGTQYF.

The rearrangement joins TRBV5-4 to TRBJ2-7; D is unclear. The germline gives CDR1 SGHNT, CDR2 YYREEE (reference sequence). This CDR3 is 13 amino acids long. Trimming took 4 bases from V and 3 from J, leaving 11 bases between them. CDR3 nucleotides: TGTGCCAGCAGCGTGGACGGATTCTACGAGCAGTACGTC. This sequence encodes CASSVDGFYEQYV.

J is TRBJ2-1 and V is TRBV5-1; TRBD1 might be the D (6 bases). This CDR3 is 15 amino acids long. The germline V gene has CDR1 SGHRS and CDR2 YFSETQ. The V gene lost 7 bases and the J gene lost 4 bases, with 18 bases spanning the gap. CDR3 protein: CASGASPGTYNEQFF. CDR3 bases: TGCGCCAGCGGAGCTTCGCCGGGGACATACAATGAGCAGTTCTTC.

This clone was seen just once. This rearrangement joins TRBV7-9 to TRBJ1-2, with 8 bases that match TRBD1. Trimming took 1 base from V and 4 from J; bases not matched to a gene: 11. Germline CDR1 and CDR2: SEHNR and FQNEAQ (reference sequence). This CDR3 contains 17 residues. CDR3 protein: CASSLGGGQGAVYGYTF. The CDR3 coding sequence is TGTGCCAGCAGCTTAGGTGGTGGGCAGGGGGCGGTCTATGGCTACACCTTC.

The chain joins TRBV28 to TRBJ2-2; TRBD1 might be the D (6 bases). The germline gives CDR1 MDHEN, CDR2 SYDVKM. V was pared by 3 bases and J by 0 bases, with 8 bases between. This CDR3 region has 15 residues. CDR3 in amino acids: CASSFAGANTGELFF. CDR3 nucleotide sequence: TGTGCCAGCAGTTTTGCAGGGGCGAACACCGGGGAGCTGTTTTTT.

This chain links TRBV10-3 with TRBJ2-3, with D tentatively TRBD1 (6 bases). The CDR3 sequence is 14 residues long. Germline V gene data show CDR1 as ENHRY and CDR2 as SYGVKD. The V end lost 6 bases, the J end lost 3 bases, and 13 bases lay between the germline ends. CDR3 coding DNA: TGTGCCATCAGGGAACAGGGTACTACAGATACGCAGTATTTT. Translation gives CAIREQGTTDTQYF.

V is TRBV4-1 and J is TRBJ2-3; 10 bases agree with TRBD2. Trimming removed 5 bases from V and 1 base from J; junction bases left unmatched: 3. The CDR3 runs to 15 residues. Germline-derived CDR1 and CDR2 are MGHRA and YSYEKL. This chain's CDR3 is CASSFLAGGTDTQYF. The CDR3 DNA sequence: TGCGCCAGCAGCTTTCTAGCGGGGGGCACAGATACGCAGTATTTT.

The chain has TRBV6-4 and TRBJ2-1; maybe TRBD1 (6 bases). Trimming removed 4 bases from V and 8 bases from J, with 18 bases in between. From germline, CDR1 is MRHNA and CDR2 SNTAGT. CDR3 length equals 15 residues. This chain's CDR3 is CASSVRARGFDEQFF. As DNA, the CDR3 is TGTGCCAGCAGTGTAAGGGCCAGGGGATTCGATGAGCAGTTCTTC.

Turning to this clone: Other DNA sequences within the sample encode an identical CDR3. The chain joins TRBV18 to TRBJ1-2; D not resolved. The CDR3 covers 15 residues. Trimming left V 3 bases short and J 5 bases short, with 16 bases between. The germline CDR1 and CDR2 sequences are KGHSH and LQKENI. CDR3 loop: CASSPPGGGGYGYTF. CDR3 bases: TGTGCCAGCTCACCCCCGGGAGGAGGAGGATATGGCTACACCTTC.

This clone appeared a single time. CDR3 sequence reads: CASSFGLAGGIPTDTQYF. DNA for the CDR3: TGTGCCAGCAGCTTTGGACTAGCGGGGGGAATTCCCACAGATACGCAGTATTTT. The chain couples TRBV9 to TRBJ2-3; 14 nucleotides line up with TRBD2. Germline V lookup: CDR1 SGDLS, CDR2 YYNGEE. The CDR3 is 18 residues long. J was trimmed by 2 bases and V by 4 bases; bases with no gene match: 9.

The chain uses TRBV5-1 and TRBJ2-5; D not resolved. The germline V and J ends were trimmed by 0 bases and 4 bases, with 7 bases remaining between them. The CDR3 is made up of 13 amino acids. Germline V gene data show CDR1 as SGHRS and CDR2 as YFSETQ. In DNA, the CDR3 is TGCGCCAGCAGCTTGGCACCTCTAGAGACCCAGTACTTC. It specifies CASSLAPLETQYF.

The CDR3 DNA reads as TGCGCCAGCAGCTTGGGGACTAGCGGGGGGGCGGAGGAGCAGTACGTC. It is translated as CASSLGTSGGAEEQYV. The chain employs TRBV5-1 and TRBJ2-7; 15 nucleotides align to TRBD2. Germline V gene sequence: CDR1 SGHRS, CDR2 YFSETQ. CDR3 size: 16 residues. With 0 bases clipped from V and 7 bases from J, the junction kept 5 bases outside the gene matches.

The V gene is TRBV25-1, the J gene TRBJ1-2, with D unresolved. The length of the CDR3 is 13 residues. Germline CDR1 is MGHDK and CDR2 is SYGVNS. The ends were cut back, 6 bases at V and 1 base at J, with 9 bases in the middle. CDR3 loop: CASRNGGNYGYTF. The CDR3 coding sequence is TGTGCCAGCAGAAACGGCGGTAACTATGGCTACACCTTC.

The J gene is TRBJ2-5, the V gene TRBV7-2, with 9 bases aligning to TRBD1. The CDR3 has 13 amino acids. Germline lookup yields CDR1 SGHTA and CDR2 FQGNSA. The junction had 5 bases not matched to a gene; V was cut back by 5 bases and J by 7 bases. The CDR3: CASSPDRGRTQYF. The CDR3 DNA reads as TGTGCCAGCAGCCCGGACAGGGGCAGGACCCAGTACTTC.

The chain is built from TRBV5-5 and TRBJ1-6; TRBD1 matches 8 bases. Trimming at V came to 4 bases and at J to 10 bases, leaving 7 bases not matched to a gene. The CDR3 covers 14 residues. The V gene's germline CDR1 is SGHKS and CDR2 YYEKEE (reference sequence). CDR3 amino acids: CASSPDRVKSPLHF. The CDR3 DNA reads TGTGCCAGCAGCCCGGACAGGGTTAAGTCACCCCTCCACTTT.

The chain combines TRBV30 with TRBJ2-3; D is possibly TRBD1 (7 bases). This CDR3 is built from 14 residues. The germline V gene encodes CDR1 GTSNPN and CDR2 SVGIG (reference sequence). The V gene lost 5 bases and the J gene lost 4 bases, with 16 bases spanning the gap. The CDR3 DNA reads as TGTGCCTGGGATTTCCAGGGGGGAGCAGATACGCAGTATTTT. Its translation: CAWDFQGGADTQYF.

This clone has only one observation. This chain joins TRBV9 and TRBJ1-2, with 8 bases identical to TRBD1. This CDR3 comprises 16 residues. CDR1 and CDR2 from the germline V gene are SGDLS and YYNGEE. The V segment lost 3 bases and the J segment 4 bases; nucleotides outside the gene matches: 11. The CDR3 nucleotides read TGTGCCAGCAGCGGGGGGTGGACAGGGTGGGGCTATGGCTACACCTTC. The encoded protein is CASSGGWTGWGYGYTF.

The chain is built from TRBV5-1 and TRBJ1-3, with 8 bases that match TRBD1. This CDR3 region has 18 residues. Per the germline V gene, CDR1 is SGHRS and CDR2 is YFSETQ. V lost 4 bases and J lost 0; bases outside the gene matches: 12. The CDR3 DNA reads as TGCGCCAGCAGCCTCGGGACAGGCGTAGCGGACTCTGGAAACACCATATATTTT. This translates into CASSLGTGVADSGNTIYF.

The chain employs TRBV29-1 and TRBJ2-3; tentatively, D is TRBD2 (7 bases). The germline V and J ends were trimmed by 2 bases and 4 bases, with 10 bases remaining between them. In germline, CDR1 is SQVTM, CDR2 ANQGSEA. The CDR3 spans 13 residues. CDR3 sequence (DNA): TGCAGCGTTGAACGGCGGGGGCCAGATACGCAGTATTTT. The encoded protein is CSVERRGPDTQYF.